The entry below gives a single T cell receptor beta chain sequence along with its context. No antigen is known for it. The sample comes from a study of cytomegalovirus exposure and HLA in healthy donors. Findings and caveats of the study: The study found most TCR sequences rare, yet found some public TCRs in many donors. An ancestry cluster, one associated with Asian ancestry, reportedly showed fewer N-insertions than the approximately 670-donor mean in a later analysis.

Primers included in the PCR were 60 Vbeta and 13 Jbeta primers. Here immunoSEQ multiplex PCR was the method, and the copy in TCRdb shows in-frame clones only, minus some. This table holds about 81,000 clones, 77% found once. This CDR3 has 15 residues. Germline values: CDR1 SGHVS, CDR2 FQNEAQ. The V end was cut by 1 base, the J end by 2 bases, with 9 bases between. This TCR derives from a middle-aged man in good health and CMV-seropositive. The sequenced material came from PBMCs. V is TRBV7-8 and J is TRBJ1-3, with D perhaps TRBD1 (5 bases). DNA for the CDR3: TGTGCCAGCAGCTTAGTGGCAGGGACTGGAAACACCATATATTTT. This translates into CASSLVAGTGNTIYF.